In this sample, the clone carrying this T cell receptor beta chain turned up once. Its specificity is unknown. The data derive from a study of T cells in Graves' hyperthyroidism and ophthalmopathy. Study results and caveats: Blood also contained most expanded thyroid clonotypes above 0.001.

Diagnostic decisions used clinical symptoms, serum thyroxine and TRAb, thyroid ultrasound and orbital computed tomography. The source of the PBMCs was more than 9.5 ml of fresh peripheral blood. The V end was cut by 4 bases, the J end by 1 base, with 15 bases between. This CDR3 region has 16 residues. Germline loops: CDR1 SGHDT, CDR2 YYEEEE. Researchers took RNA transcripts and amplified the TCR beta CDR3 regions from them. Carried out on the TCR CDR3, a first-round RT-PCR used the HTBI primer set. TCRdb re-derived calls from the multiplex PCR reads in MiXCR, one entry per CDR3 protein. Among roughly 500,000 distinct CDR3 sequences listed, 22% were seen once.

The TCR originated in a woman aged 70-85 years with Graves' ophthalmopathy. The sequenced sample was blood. V is TRBV5-6 and J is TRBJ1-5; D might be TRBD1 (5 bases). In nucleotides, the CDR3 is TGTGCCAGCAGCCCTTTCCGTCAGGGCAGCAATCAGCCCCAGCATTTT. This codes for CASSPFRQGSNQPQHF. Full variable domain (missing parts from reference TRBV5-6 and TRBJ1-5): DAGVTQSPTHLIKTRGQQVTLRCSPKSGHDTVSWYQQALGQGPQFIFQYYEEEERQRGNFPDRFSGHQFPNYSSELNVNALLLGDSALYLCASSPFRQGSNQPQHFGDGTRLSIL.